One and the same sample provided the 19 T cell receptor beta chains below, sequenced in a study of read filtering for tumor transcriptome and immune sequencing. The library was built from about 400 ng RNA with molecular barcoded adaptors for alpha/delta and beta/gamma chains. TCRdb processed the reads anew with MiXCR; each CDR3 protein has one entry. The table lists over 80,000 distinct CDR3 sequences, around 12% of them singletons. The source material was a population of CD138-negative cells sorted from bone marrow. These receptors were obtained from a donor older than 35 with multiple myeloma.

In its sample, this clonotype was seen many times. The rearrangement uses TRBV5-1 and TRBJ2-7; tentative D call: TRBD2 (6 bases). Trimming shortened V by 4 bases and J by 3 bases, and 14 bases separated the two germline ends. CDR1 and CDR2 from the germline V gene are SGHRS and YFSETQ. The CDR3 loop spans 14 amino acids. CDR3: CASSGGGGDYEQYF. For the CDR3, the DNA is TGCGCCAGCAGCGGGGGAGGAGGGGACTACGAGCAGTACTTC.

This clonotype was seen many times. The DNA for the CDR3 is TGCAGTGCCCCGGCGGGACTCCAAGAGACCCAGTACTTC. Encoded protein: CSAPAGLQETQYF. This chain connects TRBV20-1 to TRBJ2-5, with D tentatively TRBD2 (6 bases). Germline CDR1 DFQATT, CDR2 SNEGSKA (reference sequence). The CDR3 extends over 13 amino acids. V lost 6 bases and J lost 1, with 12 bases in between.

Many counts were recorded for this clonotype. The chain is built from TRBV6-5 and TRBJ2-5; D gene uncertain. This CDR3 is built from 14 residues. CDR1 is MNHEY, CDR2 SVGAGI, per germline. Deletions cut 8 bases from V and 7 bases from J, with 20 bases between. The CDR3 DNA reads as TGTGCCAGCGGTAAAGAGGCTAGGCCTGTGACCCAGTACTTC. Amino acids: CASGKEARPVTQYF.

The sample holds many counts of this clonotype. CDR3: CASSLVADTQYF. For the CDR3, the DNA is TGTGCCAGCAGCTTAGTGGCGGATACGCAGTATTTT. The chain has TRBV7-9 and TRBJ2-3; D remains unclear. This CDR3 has 12 residues. Trimming took 1 base from V and 6 from J, leaving 5 bases between them. Per germline, CDR1 SEHNR and CDR2 FQNEAQ (reference sequence).

The table lists this clonotype with a few counts. This sequence joins TRBV29-1 and TRBJ1-3; D is ambiguous. Looked up from germline, CDR1 is SQVTM and CDR2 is ANQGSEA. CDR3 length equals 15 residues. The V and J ends lost 4 bases and 1 base respectively, with 14 bases between them. This CDR3 is CSVGSGQSSGNTIYF. CDR3 bases: TGCAGCGTTGGATCAGGCCAGTCTTCTGGAAACACCATATATTTT.

As concerns this clonotype: This clone may be a read error of a much larger clone one base away. The chain joins TRBV6-6 to TRBJ2-1, with TRBD1 matching over 7 bases. The CDR3 totals 15 residues. Germline-derived CDR1 and CDR2 are MNHNY and SVGAGI (reference sequence). The CDR3: CASSKEGATYNGQFF. The DNA for the CDR3 is TGTGCCAGCAGCAAAGAGGGGGCCACCTACAATGGGCAGTTCTTC.

Ten or more counts support this clonotype. V gene TRBV29-1 combines with J gene TRBJ2-2; TRBD1 is a possible D gene (6 bases). The CDR3 spans 13 residues. V was pared by 6 bases and J by 3 bases, with 11 bases between. The V gene's germline CDR1 is SQVTM and CDR2 ANQGSEA. CDR3 bases: TGCAGCGTGTGGGACACCGACACCGGGGAGCTGTTTTTT. It translates to CSVWDTDTGELFF.

Of note for this clonotype: At one end, the junction sequence differs from germline, possibly due to a read error. The J gene is TRBJ2-1, the V gene TRBV20-1; 8 nucleotides align to TRBD2. The CDR3 has 16 amino acids. The germline V gene encodes CDR1 DFQATT and CDR2 SNEGSKA (reference sequence). The CDR3 protein is CSARDGGSGENKEQFF. As DNA, the CDR3 is TGCAGTGCTAGAGATGGGGGTAGCGGGGAAAACAAAGAGCAGTTCTTC.

This clonotype was seen at least ten times. This rearrangement joins TRBV20-1 to TRBJ2-1, with TRBD2 as a possible D gene (5 bases). Trimming cost V 0 bases and J 11 bases, with 26 bases left between them. Germline values: CDR1 DFQATT, CDR2 SNEGSKA (reference sequence). The CDR3 has 17 residues. CDR3 DNA sequence: TGCAGTGCTAGAGATCTTGGGCTAGCTGGGTTCACGGGTCAGCAGTTCTTC. This encodes CSARDLGLAGFTGQQFF.

This clonotype was detected ten times or more. This chain's CDR3 is CAIREQGPQETQYF. The CDR3 nucleotides are TGTGCCATCAGGGAACAGGGACCACAAGAGACCCAGTACTTC. This chain links TRBV10-3 with TRBJ2-5, with D perhaps matching TRBD1 (6 bases). The CDR3 is 14 residues long. The V and J ends lost 6 bases and 2 bases respectively, with 13 bases between them. Germline CDR1 ENHRY, CDR2 SYGVKD.

To note about this clonotype: It is likely a read error, because the conserved phenylalanine at the end of the CDR3 is missing. The V call is TRBV7-2, the J call TRBJ1-1, with 8 bases that match TRBD1. J lost 6 bases, V lost 8 bases, and 11 bases had no gene match. CDR1 and CDR2 from the germline V gene are SGHTA and FQGNSA. The CDR3 length is 14 residues. The CDR3 DNA follows: TGTGCCAGCGGAGTGGGCAGGGGGCGATCTGAAGCTTTCTCT. It encodes CASGVGRGRSEAFS.

This clonotype was recorded at least ten times. The rearrangement joins TRBV24-1 to TRBJ2-3; 11 nucleotides agree with TRBD2. Germline lookup yields CDR1 KGHDR and CDR2 SFDVKD. The CDR3 sequence is 15 residues long. With V trimmed by 4 bases and J by 5 bases, 4 bases remained unmatched. Here the CDR3 reads CATSDAGTSGDTQYF. The DNA of the CDR3 is TGTGCCACCAGTGACGCCGGGACTAGCGGAGATACGCAGTATTTT.

This clonotype has a count of ten or more. In DNA form, the CDR3 reads TGTGCCAGCAGCTTAACGGCGCTAGCGGGAAACACAGATACGCAGTATTTT. Protein product: CASSLTALAGNTDTQYF. The genes are TRBV11-2 and TRBJ2-3, with 9 nucleotides matching TRBD2. V lost 2 bases to trimming and J lost 2 bases; unmatched junction nucleotides: 8. Germline V CDR1 and CDR2: SGHAT, FQNNGV. The CDR3 sequence is 17 residues long.

Many counts were recorded for this clonotype. The V call is TRBV4-1, the J call TRBJ2-1; weak D call: TRBD1 (6 bases). There are 15 residues in the CDR3. Germline V lookup: CDR1 MGHRA, CDR2 YSYEKL. With 4 bases removed from V and 2 bases from J, the gap between germline ends came to 12 bases. CDR3 residues: CASSPRTDTYNEQFF. The DNA for the CDR3 is TGCGCCAGCAGCCCCAGGACAGACACCTACAATGAGCAGTTCTTC.

This clonotype was observed at least ten times. At one boundary the junction diverges from the germline segment, which might be a read error. This chain links TRBV29-1 with TRBJ1-4; maybe TRBD1 (5 bases). The V gene's germline CDR1 is SQVTM and CDR2 ANQGSEA. The CDR3 contains 12 residues. CDR3 protein: CSAGVGGEKRFF. CDR3 coding DNA: TGCAGTGCGGGGGTTGGAGGAGAAAAACGGTTTTTT.

Turning to this clonotype: Since a much larger clone is just one base distant, this may be a read error. The V call is TRBV3-1, the J call TRBJ2-7; tentative D call: TRBD2 (6 bases). The CDR3 spans 14 residues. Germline CDR1 and CDR2: LGHDT and YNNKEL (reference sequence). The CDR3 DNA is TGTGCCAGCAGCCAAGGCCGCCTAGCGAGCGAGCGGTACTTC. Translating it yields CASSQGRLASERYF.

In its sample, this clonotype was seen many times. V is TRBV11-2 and J is TRBJ1-2, with a tentative D call TRBD1 (5 bases). Per germline, CDR1 SGHAT and CDR2 FQNNGV. CDR3 length: 13 amino acids. Between the trimmed V and J ends, which lost 1 base and 4 bases, there was a span of 7 bases. The CDR3 DNA sequence: TGTGCCAGCAGCTTAGCCGGGGCCTATGGCTACACCTTC. This encodes CASSLAGAYGYTF.

This clonotype was picked up many times. The chain carries TRBV29-1 and TRBJ2-1; 11 bases agree with TRBD2. Trimming at V came to 6 bases and at J to 8 bases, leaving 12 bases not matched to a gene. This CDR3 is built from 15 residues. From germline, CDR1 is SQVTM and CDR2 ANQGSEA. The CDR3 region is CSVHSGTSGGDEQFF. The CDR3 DNA reads as TGCAGCGTGCATTCGGGGACTAGCGGAGGGGATGAGCAGTTCTTC.

Many counts were recorded for this clonotype. The rearrangement joins TRBV27 to TRBJ2-2, with 8 bases fitting TRBD2. CDR1 MNHEY and CDR2 SMNVEV come from the germline V gene (reference sequence). The CDR3 has 14 residues. Germline trimming cut 6 bases from V and 5 bases from J; bases unmatched to any gene: 5. The CDR3 is CASRVAGMTGELFF. The CDR3 region has the DNA TGTGCCAGCAGAGTAGCGGGAATGACCGGGGAGCTGTTTTTT.